The rows below give T cell receptor beta chains drawn from one sample of a study of beta chain features in type 1 diabetes. TCRdb's copy holds only in-frame clones and misses some; the assay was immunoSEQ multiplex PCR. Here the sample spans some 150,000 clones, about 9.2% being singletons. The sequencing input was central memory CD4+ T cells from blood. The source of these receptors is a man aged 18 to 30 in good health. Each CDR3 is given with its conserved first and last residue. Each record gives: V gene, D gene, J gene, clone size, CDR3 DNA, CDR3 protein. D genes are given only for firm matches. Size values are once, few and many counts, or a class for expanded clones, and some rows have none.

>TRBV4-3|-|TRBJ2-3|-
TGCGCCAGCAGCCCGGGGGGCGGTCGTCGTAACACAGATACGCAGTATTTT
CASSPGGGRRNTDTQYF
>TRBV19|-|TRBJ1-1|-
TGTGCCAGTACTAATGGGCAACGGAACACTGAAGCTTTCTTT
CASTNGQRNTEAFF
>TRBV11-2|TRBD1|TRBJ2-5|-
TGTGCCAGCAGCTCTCCGGGACAGGGGTTGGGAGAGACCCAGTACTTC
CASSSPGQGLGETQYF
>TRBV7-2|-|TRBJ2-7|few
TGTGCCAGCAGCTTATTGCCTAGTTTGGGCGAGCAGTACTTC
CASSLLPSLGEQYF
>TRBV11-3|TRBD1|TRBJ2-5|-
TGTGCCAGCAGCACCGGGGACAGCAAGCCCCAGTACTTC
CASSTGDSKPQYF
>TRBV10-3|-|TRBJ2-7|-
TGTGCCATCAGTGATTGGAGCCAGAGCTCCTACGAGCAGTACTTC
CAISDWSQSSYEQYF
>TRBV7-2|-|TRBJ2-7|few
TGTGCCAGCAGCTTAAAGGGGACTCCATCCTACGAGCAGTACTTC
CASSLKGTPSYEQYF
>TRBV10-1|-|TRBJ2-3|few
TGCGCCAGCAGTGACAACAGAGATACGCAGTATTTT
CASSDNRDTQYF
>TRBV7-3|-|TRBJ1-6|few
TGTGCCAGCAGCTTAGACATTAATTCACCCCTCCACTTT
CASSLDINSPLHF
>TRBV5-1|-|TRBJ2-7|few
TGCGCCAGCAGCCCCCAGGGAACGGAAAGTTTCTACGAGCAGTACTTC
CASSPQGTESFYEQYF
>TRBV12-5|-|TRBJ2-2|few
TGTGCTAGTGGTTTGTCTTCCGGGGAGCTGTTTTTT
CASGLSSGELFF
>TRBV9|-|TRBJ2-2|-
TGTGCCAGCAGCATAACGAACACCGGGGAGCTGTTTTTT
CASSITNTGELFF
>TRBV11-3|-|TRBJ2-5|-
TGTGCCAGCAGCTTAGCGGTCCTCAGGGAGACCCAGTACTTC
CASSLAVLRETQYF
>TRBV18|-|TRBJ2-7|few
TGTGCCAGCTCACCTGCAGGGATTTCCTACGAGCAGTACTTC
CASSPAGISYEQYF
>TRBV7-8|-|TRBJ2-7|-
TGTGCCAGCAGCCGTATTACATCGAGGAGTTACTACGAGCAGTACTTC
CASSRITSRSYYEQYF
>TRBV4-1|-|TRBJ1-2|few
TGCGCCAGCAGCCAAGATATCTACAGTAACTATGGCTACACCTTC
CASSQDIYSNYGYTF
>TRBV5-4|-|TRBJ1-2|-
TGTGCCAGCAGCTCCCAGGAGGGCGCCTATGGCTACACCTTC
CASSSQEGAYGYTF
>TRBV27|-|TRBJ1-6|few
TGTGCCAGCAACCTAGGGAACCAGACAGCCCAATTTAGTGGCGTCCACTTT
CASNLGNQTAQFSGVHF
>TRBV6-1|-|TRBJ2-7|-
TGTGCCAGCAGTTATGGGCCGCCGGGGTACGAGCAGTACTTC
CASSYGPPGYEQYF
>TRBV5-4|-|TRBJ1-2|few
TGTGCCAGCAGCGATCAGTCGAACCCCTATGGCTACACCTTC
CASSDQSNPYGYTF
>TRBV27|TRBD1|TRBJ1-2|few
TGTGCCAGCAGGCTAGGGGGCGGCTATGGCTACACCTTC
CASRLGGGYGYTF
>TRBV14|-|TRBJ1-2|-
TGTGCCAGCAGCCAAGTGTGGGGGCCCAACTATGGCTACACCTTC
CASSQVWGPNYGYTF
>TRBV7-2|TRBD1|TRBJ2-1|few
TGTGCCAGCAGCTTAGATGGGACAGGGTCTCTTGAGCAGTTCTTC
CASSLDGTGSLEQFF
>TRBV7-2|TRBD2|TRBJ2-5|few
TGTGCCAGCAGCTCCGGGACTAGCGGGGGGCCGCGGGAGACCCAGTACTTC
CASSSGTSGGPRETQYF
>TRBV11-2|TRBD2|TRBJ2-1|-
TGTGCCAGCAGCTTAGGCGCAAGCGGGGGTCTGAATGAGCAGTTCTTC
CASSLGASGGLNEQFF
>TRBV7-2|-|TRBJ1-6|few
TGTGCCAGCAGCTTAGTGCCCCAGGGATCACCCCTCCACTTT
CASSLVPQGSPLHF
>TRBV6-1|-|TRBJ1-2|few
TGTGCCAGCAGTCCGTCCGAGAGCTATGGCTACACCTTC
CASSPSESYGYTF
>TRBV15|TRBD2|TRBJ2-1|few
TGTGCCACCAGCAGCCCCGGGACTAGCGGGCCCGGACCCTTCTTC
CATSSPGTSGPGPFF
>TRBV27|TRBD1|TRBJ2-2|-
TGTGCCAGCAGTACACGACAGGGAAGAAACACCGGGGAGCTGTTTTTT
CASSTRQGRNTGELFF
>TRBV7-2|TRBD1|TRBJ1-6|many
TGTGCCAGCAGCTTAGGGGACAGACAGCCGCTCCACTTT
CASSLGDRQPLHF
>TRBV27|TRBD1|TRBJ2-5|-
TGTGCCAGCAGTTACGACAGGGGGCTTTCAGAGACCCAGTACTTC
CASSYDRGLSETQYF
>TRBV28|TRBD1|TRBJ1-3|few
TGTGCCAGCAGCTCACCCGGGACAGGGGGTGGAAACACCATATATTTT
CASSSPGTGGGNTIYF
>TRBV30|-|TRBJ1-2|-
TGTGCCTGGAGTGTATCCCAGGGGCATGGCTACACCTTC
CAWSVSQGHGYTF
>TRBV7-9|-|TRBJ1-3|few
TGTGCCAGCAGCCCTCTAGGAGGGCTCTCTGGAAACACCATATATTTT
CASSPLGGLSGNTIYF
>TRBV11-2|TRBD2|TRBJ2-1|few
TGTGCCAGCAGCTTAGATTTTCTAGCGGGCTACAATGAGCAGTTCTTC
CASSLDFLAGYNEQFF
>TRBV28|-|TRBJ1-6|many
TGTGCCAGCGGCCGAAATGTGATAACCCTCCACTTT
CASGRNVITLHF
>TRBV7-9|TRBD2|TRBJ2-1|-
TGTGCCAGCAGCCCGGGACTAGCGGGGGCAAATGAGCAGTTCTTC
CASSPGLAGANEQFF
>TRBV14|TRBD1|TRBJ2-1|many
TGTGCCAGCAGCCAAGAGCCGGACAGGGGGTTCTACAATGAGCAGTTCTTC
CASSQEPDRGFYNEQFF
>TRBV6-9|-|TRBJ1-6|few
TGTGCCAGCAGGTCCTCATACCGGGACAAGAAGCAAGGTTCACCCCTCCACTTT
CASRSSYRDKKQGSPLHF
>TRBV18|TRBD2|TRBJ2-5|few
TGTGCCAGCTCACCCCGGCGACTAGCGGTACAAGAGACCCAGTACTTC
CASSPRRLAVQETQYF
>TRBV9|TRBD2|TRBJ2-5|few
TGTGCCAGCAGCGTAGATGGTAGCGGGGGGTTTCGAGAGACCCAGTACTTC
CASSVDGSGGFRETQYF
>TRBV9|TRBD1|TRBJ2-3|few
TGTGCCAGCAGCGTAGATTCCGGACAGGGTCCAGATACGCAGTATTTT
CASSVDSGQGPDTQYF
>TRBV7-3|-|TRBJ2-1|few
TGTGCCAGCAGAAGGAGGGACCCGCCCAATGAGCAGTTCTTC
CASRRRDPPNEQFF
>TRBV25-1|TRBD2|TRBJ2-3|-
TGTGCCAGCAGTCAACGGGGGGGCCTGGCAGATACGCAGTATTTT
CASSQRGGLADTQYF
>TRBV28|-|TRBJ2-3|-
TGTGCCAGCTCCTCTGCCGGGACTCACATGAACACAGATACGCAGTATTTT
CASSSAGTHMNTDTQYF
>TRBV6-5|-|TRBJ1-2|-
TGTGCCAGCAGTTACTCGAAACAGGACCTCTATGGCTACACCTTC
CASSYSKQDLYGYTF
>TRBV30|-|TRBJ1-5|-
TGTGCCTGGAGCGGATCATCAGCGTATAGCAATCAGCCCCAGCATTTT
CAWSGSSAYSNQPQHF
>TRBV6-5|TRBD2|TRBJ2-7|-
TGTGCCAGCAGTTACTCTGGTCGCGGGGGGGCTTACGAGCAGTACTTC
CASSYSGRGGAYEQYF
>TRBV6-1|-|TRBJ2-7|-
TGTGCCAGCAGGGGGGAGGCCTACGAGCAGTACTTC
CASRGEAYEQYF
>TRBV7-7|TRBD1|TRBJ2-2|-
TGTGCCAGCAGCCCGTCGGACAGGGAGAACACCGGGGAGCTGTTTTTT
CASSPSDRENTGELFF
>TRBV6-6|TRBD1|TRBJ2-4|-
TGTGCCAGCAGCGGGGGACAGGGCAAAAACATTCAGTACTTC
CASSGGQGKNIQYF
>TRBV27|TRBD2|TRBJ2-1|many
TGTGCCAGCAGTTCAATAGCGGGGGGGCCTTCCCTCTACAATGAGCAGTTCTTC
CASSSIAGGPSLYNEQFF
>TRBV7-6|TRBD2|TRBJ2-3|few
TGTGCCAGCAGCAGCCGGAGTAGCGGGGGGGCAGATACGCAGTATTTT
CASSSRSSGGADTQYF
>TRBV29-1|-|TRBJ2-7|-
TGCAGCGTTGCCCTTAGCTCCTACGAGCAGTACTTC
CSVALSSYEQYF